The T cell receptor beta chain under discussion was sequenced for a study of T cell responses to AZD1222 COVID-19 vaccine. Generated by immunoSEQ multiplex PCR, the TCRdb table keeps only in-frame clones and is missing some. The sample shows 95,000 to 150,000 clones, 88% of them seen only once. By share, this clone ranks as medium-sized. Its specificity is not known. The CDR3 loop spans 11 amino acids. Germline assignment: CDR1 SNHLY and CDR2 FYNNEI. V lost 4 bases and J lost 11, with 11 bases in between. Study-level points and caveats: Donor demographics were predominantly white British with a female majority; clonal diversity may be underestimated.

The J gene is TRBJ2-5, the V gene TRBV2; D unresolved. The source was peripheral blood, collected on day 0 of AZD1222 vaccination. This sequence originates from an adult in good health. CDR3 nucleotides: TGTGCCAGCAGTGCGAGCCCCACTCAGTACTTC. Protein sequence: CASSASPTQYF. Full variable domain (remainder filled in from reference TRBV2 and TRBJ2-5): EPEVTQTPSHQVTQMGQEVILRCVPISNHLYFYWYRQILGQKVEFLVSFYNNEISEKSEIFDDQFSVERPDGSNFTLKIRSTKLEDSAMYFCASSASPTQYFGPGTRLLVL.